The rows below give T cell receptor beta chains drawn from one sample of a study of long-term antiretroviral therapy in people with HIV. Sequencing used immunoSEQ multiplex PCR; TCRdb keeps in-frame clones, though not all of them. Of about 20,000 clones listed, over 70% are singletons. The specimen was unsorted PBMCs, collected 1.2 years after starting antiretroviral therapy. The receptors stem from a middle-aged woman with HIV. Each CDR3 is given with its conserved first and last residue. D genes are given only for firm matches. Size is stated for part of the rows, as once, few or many counts, or as a class when the clone is expanded.

V	J	length	size	D	CDR3	DNA
TRBV5-5	TRBJ1-1	15	-	-	CASSLEGRGNTEAFF	TGTGCCAGCAGCTTGGAGGGCAGGGGGAACACTGAAGCTTTCTTT
TRBV28	TRBJ2-7	14	-	-	CASSLSGEAYEQYF	TGTGCCAGCAGTTTATCGGGGGAAGCCTACGAGCAGTACTTC
TRBV7-2	TRBJ2-3	13	-	-	CASSSNRQDTQYF	TGTGCCAGCAGCTCCAATCGGCAAGATACGCAGTATTTT
TRBV5-4	TRBJ2-7	15	-	TRBD2	CASSLGGRVSYEQYF	TGTGCCAGCAGCTTGGGCGGGAGAGTCTCCTACGAGCAGTACTTC
TRBV6-1	TRBJ1-4	15	-	TRBD1	CASSATTGPNEKLFF	TGTGCCAGCAGTGCAACGACAGGGCCTAATGAAAAACTGTTTTTT
TRBV27	TRBJ2-7	13	few	-	CASSNTASYEQYF	TGTGCCAGCAGCAACACGGCCTCCTACGAGCAGTACTTC
TRBV18	TRBJ1-2	13	few	TRBD1	CASSPDRDYGYTF	TGTGCCAGCTCACCTGACAGGGACTATGGCTACACCTTC
TRBV7-2	TRBJ2-7	14	-	TRBD2	CASSLTSGSHEQYF	TGTGCCAGCAGTCTTACTAGCGGGAGTCACGAGCAGTACTTC
TRBV6-5	TRBJ1-1	13	-	TRBD1	CASSSDRVAEAFF	TGTGCCAGCAGTTCAGACAGGGTTGCTGAAGCTTTCTTT
TRBV4-3	TRBJ2-6	19	-	-	CASSLTPGRGGSGANVLTF	TGCGCCAGCAGCCTAACTCCGGGCAGAGGCGGCTCTGGGGCCAACGTCCTGACTTTC
TRBV7-3	TRBJ2-6	16	-	-	CASSQRQRSGANVLTF	TGTGCCAGCAGCCAAAGACAGCGCTCTGGGGCCAACGTCCTGACTTTC
TRBV7-3	TRBJ1-1	13	-	-	CASSLKGGAEAFF	TGTGCCAGCAGCTTAAAGGGGGGCGCTGAAGCTTTCTTT
TRBV19	TRBJ1-1	14	once	-	CASNGGEVNTEAFF	TGTGCCAGTAATGGCGGGGAGGTGAACACTGAAGCTTTCTTT
TRBV28	TRBJ2-7	13	-	-	CASTTQGSYEQYF	TGTGCCAGCACTACACAGGGATCCTACGAGCAGTACTTC
TRBV28	TRBJ1-2	14	-	-	CASSLAAKAYGYTF	TGTGCCAGCAGTTTGGCCGCAAAGGCCTATGGCTACACCTTC
TRBV5-6	TRBJ2-5	16	-	-	CASSPGPGPLRETQYF	TGTGCCAGCAGCCCCGGACCGGGCCCCCTGAGGGAGACCCAGTACTTC
TRBV30	TRBJ1-2	12	-	-	CACRTVNYGYTF	TGTGCCTGCCGGACCGTTAACTATGGCTACACCTTC
TRBV9	TRBJ1-1	13	-	-	CASSDTLFTEAFF	TGTGCCAGCAGCGACACCCTTTTTACTGAAGCTTTCTTT
TRBV9	TRBJ2-7	16	-	TRBD2	CASSVDPGLASYEQYF	TGTGCCAGCAGCGTCGATCCGGGACTAGCGTCCTACGAGCAGTACTTC
TRBV10-2	TRBJ2-7	11	-	TRBD2	CASTRGDEQYF	TGCGCCAGCACCCGGGGGGACGAGCAGTACTTC
TRBV5-1	TRBJ2-7	13	medium-sized	-	CASRFGGTDEQYF	TGCGCCAGCAGGTTTGGGGGGACAGACGAGCAGTACTTC
TRBV6-6	TRBJ2-7	14	once	TRBD1	CASSSGGSTYEQYF	TGTGCCAGCAGTTCAGGGGGCTCGACTTACGAGCAGTACTTC
TRBV14	TRBJ2-1	15	-	TRBD1	CASSFGDSSYNEQFF	TGTGCCAGCAGCTTCGGGGACAGCTCCTACAATGAGCAGTTCTTC
TRBV9	TRBJ2-1	8	-	-	CASSVWFF	TGTGCCAGCAGCGTATGGTTCTTC
TRBV19	TRBJ1-1	11	-	-	CASTSGTEAFF	TGTGCCAGTACCTCCGGCACTGAAGCTTTCTTT
TRBV27	TRBJ2-7	14	-	TRBD1	CASSGQGQAYEQYF	TGTGCCAGCAGTGGCCAGGGACAGGCTTACGAGCAGTACTTC
TRBV28	TRBJ2-2	15	few	-	CASSFFTRNTGELFF	TGTGCCAGCAGTTTTTTCACCAGGAACACCGGGGAGCTGTTTTTT
TRBV5-1	TRBJ2-2	14	-	-	CASSQAGNTGELFF	TGCGCCAGCAGTCAAGCGGGTAACACCGGGGAGCTGTTTTTT
TRBV7-2	TRBJ2-2	16	few	-	CASSPPGTTLTGELFF	TGTGCCAGCAGTCCCCCCGGGACAACCTTAACTGGGGAGCTGTTTTTT
TRBV10-2	TRBJ1-1	19	-	-	CASSGGTLSTATRDTEAFF	TGCGCCAGCAGTGGGGGGACACTCTCGACCGCCACGAGGGACACTGAAGCTTTCTTT
TRBV18	TRBJ1-1	13	-	-	CASSPPGDTEAFF	TGTGCCAGCTCACCACCAGGGGACACTGAAGCTTTCTTT
TRBV5-1	TRBJ1-3	14	-	-	CASSLGTAGNTIYF	TGCGCCAGCAGCTTGGGGACCGCAGGAAACACCATATATTTT
TRBV5-6	TRBJ2-1	15	-	-	CASSPSLSSYNEQFF	TGTGCCAGCAGCCCAAGCCTAAGCTCCTACAATGAGCAGTTCTTC
TRBV6-5	TRBJ2-1	14	-	TRBD1	CASSYETGFNEQFF	TGTGCCAGCAGTTACGAGACAGGGTTTAATGAGCAGTTCTTC
TRBV5-6	TRBJ2-7	15	-	-	CASNPPGDRGGEQYF	TGTGCCAGCAACCCCCCCGGAGATAGAGGGGGCGAGCAGTACTTC
TRBV6-1	TRBJ1-5	17	-	-	CASSGPGGGQGNQPQHF	TGTGCCAGCAGTGGACCAGGTGGAGGGCAGGGTAATCAGCCCCAGCATTTT
TRBV9	TRBJ1-2	12	-	-	CASSVDRDGYTF	TGTGCCAGCAGCGTAGACAGGGACGGCTACACCTTC
TRBV28	TRBJ1-2	15	-	-	CASTRRLGGGYGYTF	TGTGCCAGCACCCGACGGCTGGGCGGGGGCTATGGCTACACCTTC
TRBV9	TRBJ1-2	17	-	TRBD1	CASSENRDSLDLHGYTF	TGTGCCAGCAGCGAGAACCGGGACAGCTTAGACTTGCATGGCTACACCTTC
TRBV10-2	TRBJ2-7	14	-	TRBD1	CASSSGTGSYEQYF	TGCGCCAGCAGTTCCGGGACAGGAAGCTACGAGCAGTACTTC
TRBV7-2	TRBJ1-3	16	-	TRBD1	CASSLNMAQGANTIYF	TGTGCCAGCAGCTTAAATATGGCACAGGGGGCGAACACCATATATTTT
TRBV4-1	TRBJ2-7	16	-	-	CASSRAGAGAFYEQYF	TGCGCCAGCAGCCGCGCGGGGGCGGGAGCTTTCTACGAGCAGTACTTC
TRBV5-5	TRBJ2-1	16	-	TRBD2	CASRPILAGEGSEQFF	TGTGCCAGCCGCCCCATTCTAGCGGGGGAGGGTAGTGAGCAGTTCTTC
TRBV5-1	TRBJ2-7	15	medium-sized	-	CASSFGVFPNYEQYF	TGCGCCAGCAGTTTCGGCGTATTCCCGAACTACGAGCAGTACTTC
TRBV5-4	TRBJ2-1	15	-	-	CASSPQSLAYNEQFF	TGTGCCAGCAGCCCTCAATCCCTCGCCTACAATGAGCAGTTCTTC
TRBV5-4	TRBJ2-1	15	-	-	CASSLGSGSYNEQFF	TGTGCCAGCAGCTTGGGAAGCGGTTCCTACAATGAGCAGTTCTTC
TRBV28	TRBJ1-5	14	once	-	CASGGVVSNQPQHF	TGTGCCTCGGGGGGGGTGGTTAGCAATCAGCCCCAGCATTTT
TRBV19	TRBJ2-1	11	-	-	CASSTGPEQFF	TGTGCCAGTAGTACGGGCCCTGAGCAGTTCTTC
TRBV2	TRBJ1-1	12	-	-	CASSEGDTEAFF	TGTGCCAGCAGTGAAGGCGACACTGAAGCTTTCTTT
TRBV25-1	TRBJ2-3	14	-	-	CASSEGRITDTQYF	TGTGCCAGCAGTGAAGGGAGGATTACAGATACGCAGTATTTT
TRBV7-2	TRBJ2-7	14	-	-	CASSLLGGNYEQYF	TGTGCCAGCAGCTTACTAGGGGGAAACTACGAGCAGTACTTC
TRBV6-5	TRBJ2-5	13	-	TRBD2	CAKTSGRSLPQYF	TGTGCCAAAACTAGCGGGAGGAGTCTGCCCCAGTACTTC
TRBV11-3	TRBJ2-1	13	-	-	CASSRGLDNEQFF	TGTGCCAGCAGCCGCGGATTAGACAATGAGCAGTTCTTC
TRBV18	TRBJ2-3	14	-	-	CASSPPSPPDTQYF	TGTGCCAGCTCACCACCAAGCCCCCCAGATACGCAGTATTTT
TRBV6-5	TRBJ1-5	12	-	-	CASSTVGEPQHF	TGTGCCAGCAGTACCGTCGGGGAGCCCCAGCATTTT
TRBV2	TRBJ2-3	14	-	-	CASRTGRGTDTQYF	TGTGCCAGCAGAACAGGGAGGGGGACAGATACGCAGTATTTT
TRBV23-1	TRBJ2-5	18	-	-	CASSQSSRAVNYQETQYF	TGCGCCAGCAGTCAATCTTCGAGGGCGGTGAATTACCAAGAGACCCAGTACTTC
TRBV29-1	TRBJ2-7	16	-	TRBD2	CSVAGTSEGGSYEQYF	TGCAGCGTTGCGGGGACTAGCGAAGGGGGATCCTACGAGCAGTACTTC
TRBV7-9	TRBJ2-5	13	-	-	CASNKGSQETQYF	TGTGCCAGCAATAAAGGGTCCCAAGAGACCCAGTACTTC